Each of the 14 T cell receptor beta chains below was sequenced from the same sample in a study of breast tumors, draining lymph nodes, adjacent tissues. TCRdb re-analysed the multiplex PCR reads in MiXCR, keeping a single row per CDR3 protein. The table includes 270,000 or so distinct CDR3 sequences, 30% detected once. The lymph nodes were axillary draining lymph nodes from breast cancer patients. Sequenced: axillary lymph node tissue. The receptors were sampled from a female donor with breast cancer. Some clones in this sample may be carry-over from other donors' samples.

This rearrangement joins TRBV11-3 to TRBJ2-2; D remains unclear. The V gene's germline CDR1 is SGHNT and CDR2 YENEEA. The CDR3 loop spans 13 amino acids. The germline V and J ends were trimmed by 8 bases and 10 bases, with 17 bases remaining between them. The CDR3 sequence is CASASASSAELFF. The CDR3 region has the DNA TGTGCCAGCGCCAGCGCCTCCAGCGCGGAGCTGTTTTTT.

The chain couples TRBV2 to TRBJ1-6, with D hard to call. The V gene's germline CDR1 is SNHLY and CDR2 FYNNEI. The V end was cut by 9 bases, the J end by 0 bases, with 15 bases between. This CDR3 is 16 amino acids long. The CDR3, as DNA: TGTGCCAGTAATGATGGGCGGAGCTCCTATAATTCACCCCTCCACTTT. It specifies CASNDGRSSYNSPLHF. The full variable domain, with the rest looked up from reference TRBV2 and TRBJ1-6, is EPEVTQTPSHQVTQMGQEVILRCVPISNHLYFYWYRQILGQKVEFLVSFYNNEISEKSEIFDDQFSVERPDGSNFTLKIRSTKLEDSAMYFCASNDGRSSYNSPLHFGNGTRLTVT.

The V gene is TRBV12-3 or TRBV12-4, the J gene TRBJ2-2, with TRBD1 matching 9 bases. The J segment lost 5 bases and the V segment lost 1 base, leaving 5 bases of the junction unmatched. The length of the CDR3 is 16 residues. The CDR3 protein is CASSLGAGTGTGELFF. For the CDR3, the DNA is TGTGCCAGCAGTTTAGGGGCCGGGACAGGGACCGGGGAGCTGTTTTTT.

This clonotype was seen ten or more times. The chain carries TRBV19 and TRBJ1-2; D ambiguous. Trimming pared 0 bases from V and 8 bases from J, leaving 19 bases between. The germline V gene encodes CDR1 LNHDA and CDR2 SQIVND (reference sequence). The CDR3 length is 16 residues. The CDR3 reads CASSIDNRNPGFGYTF. Here the CDR3 DNA reads TGTGCCAGTAGTATAGATAATCGCAACCCTGGATTCGGCTACACCTTC. Complete variable domain (other parts from reference TRBV19 and TRBJ1-2): DGGITQSPKYLFRKEGQNVTLSCEQNLNHDAMYWYRQDPGQGLRLIYYSQIVNDFQKGDIAEGYSVSREKKESFPLTVTSAQKNPTAFYLCASSIDNRNPGFGYTFGSGTRLTVV.

This clonotype was found many times. J is TRBJ2-7 and V is TRBV20-1, with TRBD1 identical over 9 bases. The CDR3 contains 14 residues. After removal of 6 bases from V and 0 bases from J, the junction contained 6 bases not matched to a gene. CDR1 is DFQATT, CDR2 SNEGSKA, per germline (reference sequence). The CDR3 region is CSAEDRGLSYEQYF. CDR3 nucleotides: TGCAGTGCCGAGGACAGGGGACTCTCCTACGAGCAGTACTTC.

This clonotype was recorded many times. The V call is TRBV29-1, the J call TRBJ2-1; 7 bases map to TRBD2. The CDR3 is 16 residues long. CDR1 and CDR2 from the germline V gene are SQVTM and ANQGSEA. V gave up 4 bases and J gave up 0 bases; unmatched junction bases: 9. DNA for the CDR3: TGCAGCGTTGGGGGTTCGCGGGAGAACTCCTACAATGAGCAGTTCTTC. This encodes CSVGGSRENSYNEQFF.

The chain links TRBV15 to TRBJ2-3; D not certain. The CDR3 sequence is 15 residues long. The germline CDR1 and CDR2 sequences are LNHNV and YYDKDF (reference sequence). Trimming took off 1 base at V and 3 bases at J, with 11 bases between the two ends. The CDR3 is CATSRAGGRTDTQYF. The CDR3 DNA reads TGTGCCACCAGCAGAGCCGGCGGACGAACAGATACGCAGTATTTT.

The J gene is TRBJ1-6, the V gene TRBV20-1; 8 bases line up with TRBD1. The ends lost 6 bases at V and 7 bases at J; junction bases unmatched: 11. In germline, CDR1 is DFQATT, CDR2 SNEGSKA (reference sequence). There are 15 residues in the CDR3. CDR3 sequence reads: CSASSLGQGNSPLHF. CDR3 DNA sequence: TGCAGTGCCAGCAGCTTAGGACAGGGAAATTCACCCCTCCACTTT.

This clonotype was detected many times. The rearrangement joins TRBV20-1 to TRBJ2-7; D is possibly TRBD2 (5 bases). This CDR3 spans 12 amino acids. Germline CDR1 reads DFQATT; CDR2 reads SNEGSKA (reference sequence). The V end lost 5 bases, the J end lost 1 base, and 9 bases lay between the germline ends. The CDR3 DNA is TGCAGTGCTGCGGGTATTTCCTACGAGCAGTACTTC. The encoded protein is CSAAGISYEQYF.

This clonotype has at least ten counts. The chain uses TRBV11-2 and TRBJ2-2; D perhaps matches TRBD2 (6 bases). The CDR3 consists of 15 residues. In germline, CDR1 is SGHAT, CDR2 FQNNGV. With 3 bases removed from V and 6 bases from J, the gap between germline ends came to 14 bases. The CDR3: CASSFGLFGSGELFF. The CDR3 DNA sequence: TGTGCCAGCAGCTTCGGACTATTCGGTTCCGGGGAGCTGTTTTTT.

This clonotype was seen repeatedly, ten times or more. V and J are TRBV12-3 or TRBV12-4 and TRBJ1-5; no firm D call. Trimming removed 3 bases from V and 0 bases from J, with 12 bases in between. The CDR3 is 16 amino acids. CDR3 DNA sequence: TGTGCCAGCAGTTTGCTTGCGCCGATTAGCAATCAGCCCCAGCATTTT. Protein: CASSLLAPISNQPQHF.

This clonotype was observed many times. This chain joins TRBV7-2 and TRBJ2-6, with a possible D match to TRBD2 (5 bases). V gave up 1 base and J gave up 4 bases, with 8 bases separating them. CDR1 is SGHTA and CDR2 is FQGNSA in the germline V gene. CDR3 size: 15 residues. This CDR3 reads CASSLGPGGANVLTF. In DNA form, the CDR3 reads TGTGCCAGCAGCTTAGGGCCGGGAGGGGCCAACGTCCTGACTTTC.

In its sample, this clonotype was seen many times. The rearrangement uses TRBV12-3 or TRBV12-4 and TRBJ2-1; D unclear. Trimming removed 3 bases at V and 7 bases at J, with 13 bases between. This CDR3 is 14 amino acids long. The CDR3 is CASSFRWSGNEQFF. CDR3 in DNA: TGTGCCAGCAGTTTCCGGTGGTCGGGTAATGAGCAGTTCTTC.

The CDR3 loop reads CSATGTSGNLAKNIQYF. The CDR3 DNA is TGCAGTGCTACGGGGACTAGCGGGAATTTAGCCAAAAACATTCAGTACTTC. The chain uses TRBV20-1 and TRBJ2-4; TRBD2 agrees at 13 bases. Germline CDR1 and CDR2: DFQATT and SNEGSKA (reference sequence). This CDR3 is built from 17 residues. The ends lost 4 bases at V and 0 bases at J; junction bases unmatched: 6.